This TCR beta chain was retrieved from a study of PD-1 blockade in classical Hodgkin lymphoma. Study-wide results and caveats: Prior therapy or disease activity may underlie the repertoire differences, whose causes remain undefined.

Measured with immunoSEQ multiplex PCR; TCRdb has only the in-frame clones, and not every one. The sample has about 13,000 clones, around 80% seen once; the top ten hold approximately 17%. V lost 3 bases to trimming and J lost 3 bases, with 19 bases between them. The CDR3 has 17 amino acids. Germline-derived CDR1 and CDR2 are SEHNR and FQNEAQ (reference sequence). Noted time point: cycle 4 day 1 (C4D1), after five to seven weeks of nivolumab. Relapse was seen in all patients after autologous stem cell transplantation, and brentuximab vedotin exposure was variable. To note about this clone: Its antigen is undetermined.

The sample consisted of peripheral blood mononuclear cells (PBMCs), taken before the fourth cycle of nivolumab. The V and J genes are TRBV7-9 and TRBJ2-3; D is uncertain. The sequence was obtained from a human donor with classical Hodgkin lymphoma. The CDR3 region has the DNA TGTGCCAGCAGCTTTAGTCGGGCCAGAACCCTAACAGATACGCAGTATTTT. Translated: CASSFSRARTLTDTQYF.